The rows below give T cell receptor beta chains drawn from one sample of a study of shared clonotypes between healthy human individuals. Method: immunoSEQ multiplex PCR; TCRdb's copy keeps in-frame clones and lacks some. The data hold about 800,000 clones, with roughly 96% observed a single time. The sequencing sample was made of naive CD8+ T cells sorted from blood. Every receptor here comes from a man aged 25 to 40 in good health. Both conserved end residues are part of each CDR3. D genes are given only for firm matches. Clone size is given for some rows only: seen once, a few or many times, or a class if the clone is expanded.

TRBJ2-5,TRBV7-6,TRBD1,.,CASSLRTGTRGGETQYF,TGTGCCAGCAGCTTGAGGACAGGTACCCGTGGTGGGGAGACCCAGTACTTC
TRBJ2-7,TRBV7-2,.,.,CASSLALGQGPDYEQYF,TGTGCCAGCAGCTTAGCGCTCGGTCAGGGGCCTGACTACGAGCAGTACTTC
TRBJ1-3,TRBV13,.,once,CASSFTPWTDYSGNTIYF,TGTGCCAGCAGCTTTACCCCTTGGACCGATTACTCTGGAAACACCATATATTTT
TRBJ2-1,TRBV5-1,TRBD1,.,CASSLKQGAPPNEQFF,TGCGCCAGCAGCCTAAAACAGGGGGCGCCCCCTAATGAGCAGTTCTTC
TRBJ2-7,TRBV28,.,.,CASRAPSYEQYF,TGTGCCAGCAGGGCACCATCCTACGAGCAGTACTTC
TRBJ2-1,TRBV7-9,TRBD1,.,CASSLPEGASYNEQFF,TGTGCCAGCAGCTTACCCGAGGGGGCCTCCTACAATGAGCAGTTCTTC
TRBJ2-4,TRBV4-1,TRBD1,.,CASSPSGQGAPKNIQYF,TGCGCCAGCAGCCCCTCTGGACAGGGGGCTCCCAAAAACATTCAGTACTTC
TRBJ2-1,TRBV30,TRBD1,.,CAWSKIDRAPYNEQFF,TGTGCCTGGAGTAAAATCGACAGGGCCCCCTACAATGAGCAGTTCTTC
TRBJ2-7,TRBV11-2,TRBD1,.,CASSLPATGTATSYEQYF,TGTGCCAGCAGCTTACCCGCGACCGGGACAGCTACTTCCTACGAGCAGTACTTC
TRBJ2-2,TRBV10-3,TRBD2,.,CAISGASGTLITGELFF,TGTGCCATCAGTGGGGCTAGCGGGACGTTGATCACCGGGGAGCTGTTTTTT
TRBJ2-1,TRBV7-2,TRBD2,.,CASSLGLAGNNEQFF,TGTGCCAGCAGCTTAGGGCTAGCGGGGAACAATGAGCAGTTCTTC
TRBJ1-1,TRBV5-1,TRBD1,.,CASSLGNRGTEAFF,TGCGCCAGCAGCTTGGGCAACAGGGGGACTGAAGCTTTCTTT
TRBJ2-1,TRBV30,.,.,CAWNEETYNEQFF,TGTGCCTGGAATGAGGAAACCTACAATGAGCAGTTCTTC
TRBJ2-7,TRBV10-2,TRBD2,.,CASKISGAAYEQYF,TGCGCCAGCAAGATTAGCGGGGCCGCCTACGAGCAGTACTTC
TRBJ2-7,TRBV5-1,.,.,CASSIGYEQYF,TGCGCCAGCAGTATCGGCTACGAGCAGTACTTC
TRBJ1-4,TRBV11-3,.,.,CASSHTDRATNEKLFF,TGTGCCAGCAGCCATACCGACAGAGCAACTAATGAAAAACTGTTTTTT
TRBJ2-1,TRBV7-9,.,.,CASSLNNEQFF,TGTGCCAGCAGCTTAAACAATGAGCAGTTCTTC
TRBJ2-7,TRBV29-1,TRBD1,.,CSVEDGSTGGSYEQYF,TGCAGCGTTGAAGATGGATCGACAGGGGGCAGCTACGAGCAGTACTTC
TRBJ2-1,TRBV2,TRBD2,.,CASSGVSGINEQFF,TGTGCCAGCTCGGGGGTTAGCGGGATAAATGAGCAGTTCTTC
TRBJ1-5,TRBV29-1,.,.,CSVGRDNQPQHF,TGCAGCGTTGGCAGAGACAATCAGCCCCAGCATTTT
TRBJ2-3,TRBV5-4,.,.,CASSLDGSTDTQYF,TGTGCCAGCAGCTTGGATGGAAGCACAGATACGCAGTATTTT